The 23 T cell receptor beta chains given below trace back to one sample, sequenced in a study of breast tumors, draining lymph nodes, adjacent tissues. TCRdb reanalysed the multiplex PCR reads using MiXCR and keeps one entry per CDR3 protein. The table includes tens of thousands of distinct CDR3 sequences, roughly 19% detected once. Axillary draining lymph nodes of breast cancer patients supplied the node samples. Sequencing input: axillary lymph node tissue. These receptors came from a female donor with breast cancer. Some clones in this sample may be carry-over from other donors' samples.

At least ten counts were recorded for this clonotype. This chain uses TRBV5-1 with TRBJ2-1; 8 positions agree with TRBD2. Germline lookup yields CDR1 SGHRS and CDR2 YFSETQ. This CDR3 comprises 15 residues. V lost 0 bases, J lost 6 bases, and 5 bases stayed unmatched. CDR3 nucleotide sequence: TGCGCCAGCAGCTTGGTAGCGGGAAGTACCAATGAGCAGTTCTTC. Translating it yields CASSLVAGSTNEQFF.

This clonotype was seen a few times. This rearrangement joins TRBV12-5 to TRBJ2-2; possibly TRBD1 for D (6 bases). The CDR3 has 14 residues. V gave up 7 bases and J gave up 4 bases, with 13 bases separating them. Germline V lookup: CDR1 LGHNT, CDR2 FRNRAP. The CDR3 is CASAHRDFTGELFF. CDR3 coding DNA: TGTGCTAGTGCCCACAGGGATTTCACCGGGGAGCTGTTTTTT.

This sequence joins TRBV28 and TRBJ2-7; D gene unclear. Per the germline V gene, CDR1 is MDHEN and CDR2 is SYDVKM. V lost 3 bases, J lost 2 bases, and 8 bases lay in between. The CDR3 is 13 amino acids. In DNA, the CDR3 is TGTGCCAGCAGTTTGGGCCCCACCTACGAGCAGTACTTC. This sequence encodes CASSLGPTYEQYF.

The sample holds many counts of this clonotype. The chain carries TRBV5-1 and TRBJ2-7, with 9 bases fitting TRBD2. Germline CDR1 and CDR2: SGHRS and YFSETQ. The trim removed 2 bases at V and 2 bases at J, leaving 2 bases unmatched. The CDR3 is 14 amino acids. The CDR3 loop reads CASSFSGGPYEQYF. As DNA, the CDR3 is TGCGCCAGCAGCTTTAGCGGGGGTCCCTACGAGCAGTACTTC.

V and J are TRBV28 and TRBJ2-3; no reliable D call. The CDR3 sequence is 13 residues long. Trimming pared 3 bases from V and 4 bases from J, leaving 8 bases between. Germline V gives CDR1 MDHEN, CDR2 SYDVKM. CDR3 protein: CASSLRLADTQYF. The CDR3 coding sequence is TGTGCCAGCAGTTTGAGGTTGGCAGATACGCAGTATTTT.

Remarks on this clonotype: A much larger clone lies one base from this, so it may be a read error. The chain has TRBV2 and TRBJ1-5; TRBD1 agrees at 9 bases. The germline V gene encodes CDR1 SNHLY and CDR2 FYNNEI. V lost 6 bases to trimming and J lost 7 bases; unmatched junction nucleotides: 10. CDR3 length: 15 amino acids. The CDR3 DNA reads as TGTGCCAGCAGGGGGGGACAGGGAGAATACCAGCCCCAGCATTTT. Translating gives CASRGGQGEYQPQHF. The variable domain in full, with the rest retrieved from reference TRBV2 and TRBJ1-5, is EPEVTQTPSHQVTQMGQEVILRCVPISNHLYFYWYRQILGQKVEFLVSFYNNEISEKSEIFDDQFSVERPDGSNFTLKIRSTKLEDSAMYFCASRGGQGEYQPQHFGDGTRLSIL.

This clonotype came up a few times. This rearrangement joins TRBV27 to TRBJ2-7; D may be TRBD2 (6 bases). This CDR3 is built from 15 residues. Germline assignment: CDR1 MNHEY and CDR2 SMNVEV (reference sequence). V was clipped by 5 bases and J by 2 bases, with 16 bases between them. CDR3: CASSPIAEATYEQYF. CDR3 nucleotides: TGTGCCAGCAGTCCGATAGCGGAAGCAACCTACGAGCAGTACTTC.

This clonotype has ten or more counts. This rearrangement joins TRBV12-3 or TRBV12-4 to TRBJ2-5; D possibly corresponds to TRBD2 (5 bases). The CDR3 contains 14 residues. V was cut by 1 base and J by 1 base, with 7 bases left in between. The CDR3 spells CASSLGGFQETQYF. In DNA form, the CDR3 reads TGTGCCAGCAGTTTAGGAGGGTTCCAAGAGACCCAGTACTTC.

In this sample, this clonotype turned up many times. The chain joins TRBV10-3 to TRBJ2-1; 10 nucleotides line up with TRBD2. The J segment lost 3 bases and the V segment lost 4 bases, leaving 12 bases of the junction unmatched. Germline lookup yields CDR1 ENHRY and CDR2 SYGVKD. This CDR3 spans 18 amino acids. The CDR3 protein is CAISAFQREGQSYNEQFF. Written as DNA, the CDR3 is TGTGCCATCAGTGCCTTCCAGCGGGAGGGCCAGAGCTACAATGAGCAGTTCTTC.

V and J are TRBV7-2 and TRBJ2-5; D possibly corresponds to TRBD1 (7 bases). Germline lookup yields CDR1 SGHTA and CDR2 FQGNSA. The CDR3 loop spans 16 amino acids. V was pared by 5 bases and J by 4 bases, with 20 bases between. CDR3 sequence (DNA): TGTGCCAGCAGCCCCAACAGGGGAGGTGGCCGAGAGACCCAGTACTTC. Residues: CASSPNRGGGRETQYF.

This clonotype was picked up many times. The chain couples TRBV7-2 to TRBJ2-3; D unresolved. V lost 6 bases, J lost 0 bases, and 10 bases lay in between. Germline CDR1 and CDR2: SGHTA and FQGNSA. The CDR3 sequence is 14 residues long. This chain's CDR3 is CASRGQASTDTQYF. The CDR3, as DNA: TGTGCCAGCAGAGGTCAGGCTAGCACAGATACGCAGTATTTT.

This clonotype was detected ten times or more. J is TRBJ1-6 and V is TRBV5-4; TRBD1 is a possible D gene (5 bases). This CDR3 contains 15 residues. The germline V and J ends were trimmed by 7 bases and 4 bases, with 15 bases remaining between them. Germline-derived CDR1 and CDR2 are SGHNT and YYREEE (reference sequence). CDR3 sequence: CASASGTEYNSPLHF. CDR3 nucleotides: TGTGCCAGCGCCTCAGGGACGGAGTATAATTCACCCCTCCACTTT.

This clonotype was detected ten times or more. The chain couples TRBV20-1 to TRBJ2-5; 14 positions match TRBD2. Germline V gene lookup returns CDR1 DFQATT and CDR2 SNEGSKA (reference sequence). The CDR3 covers 18 residues. The junction had 9 bases not matched to a gene; V was cut back by 0 bases and J by 3 bases. This CDR3 is CSARDSLKGLAGEETQYF. CDR3 in DNA: TGCAGTGCTAGAGATAGTTTAAAGGGACTAGCGGGGGAAGAGACCCAGTACTTC.

This clonotype occurred many times. V gene TRBV5-1 combines with J gene TRBJ2-2; 10 bases match TRBD2. Germline V lookup: CDR1 SGHRS, CDR2 YFSETQ. The V gene end was trimmed by 4 bases and the J gene end by 5 bases; junction bases not matched to a gene: 5. This CDR3 region has 15 residues. The CDR3 nucleotides read TGCGCCAGCAGCCCTAGCGGGAGATGGACCGGGGAGCTGTTTTTT. Encoded protein: CASSPSGRWTGELFF.

This clonotype has a count of ten or more. V usage is TRBV5-1 and J usage is TRBJ2-3, with 12 nucleotides matching TRBD1. There are 15 residues in the CDR3. Per germline, CDR1 SGHRS and CDR2 YFSETQ. Trimming cost V 4 bases and J 4 bases; bases outside gene matches: 4. The CDR3 bases are TGCGCCAGCAGCCCGGGACAGGGGGCATCAGATACGCAGTATTTT. Translating gives CASSPGQGASDTQYF. The full variable domain, in which reference TRBV5-1 and TRBJ2-3 provide the parts outside the CDR3, is KAGVTQTPRYLIKTRGQQVTLSCSPISGHRSVSWYQQTPGQGLQFLFEYFSETQRNKGNFPGRFSGRQFSNSRSEMNVSTLELGDSALYLCASSPGQGASDTQYFGPGTRLTVL.

In regard to this clonotype: A much larger clone differs from this one at a single base, so this may be a read error. The CDR3 does not end in the conserved phenylalanine or tryptophan, so this is likely a read error. The chain recombines TRBV6-1 with TRBJ2-6; D remains ambiguous. The ends were cut back, 7 bases at V and 2 bases at J, with 6 bases in the middle. Germline V gene sequence: CDR1 MNHNS, CDR2 SASEGT. This CDR3 has 13 amino acids. Here the CDR3 reads CASNEAGANVLTC. In nucleotides, the CDR3 is TGTGCCAGCAATGAGGCTGGGGCCAACGTCCTGACTTGC.

This clonotype was observed at least ten times. The chain couples TRBV11-2 to TRBJ2-1; 10 nucleotides match TRBD2. CDR1 and CDR2 (germline): SGHAT, FQNNGV. J was trimmed by 5 bases and V by 6 bases; bases with no gene match: 7. The CDR3 length is 15 residues. The CDR3 DNA follows: TGTGCCAGCAGAACAGCGGGAGGGCGTCACAATGAGCAGTTCTTC. Its protein is CASRTAGGRHNEQFF.

This clonotype was recorded many times. The CDR3 DNA is TGTGCCAGCAGTGGACAGGACCCTACCTACGAGCAGTACTTC. This gives the protein CASSGQDPTYEQYF. The V and J genes are TRBV6-5 and TRBJ2-7; TRBD1 matches at 7 bases. The CDR3 has 14 amino acids. Trimming took 5 bases from V and 2 from J; bases not matched to a gene: 6. Germline loops: CDR1 MNHEY, CDR2 SVGAGI.

This clonotype has just a few counts. The CDR3 DNA follows: TGTGCCACCAGTGATAGGAGGGCCACTGAAGCTTTCTTT. This encodes CATSDRRATEAFF. The chain employs TRBV24-1 and TRBJ1-1; D gene unclear. The germline V and J ends were trimmed by 3 bases and 4 bases, with 8 bases remaining between them. The CDR3 contains 13 residues. From germline, CDR1 is KGHDR and CDR2 SFDVKD.

This clonotype was seen many times. The gene calls are TRBV7-9 and TRBJ2-2; TRBD2 agrees at 13 bases. CDR3 length equals 20 residues. CDR1 and CDR2 from the germline V gene are SEHNR and FQNEAQ (reference sequence). Unmatched junction bases numbered 15, after V lost 3 bases and J lost 5 bases. The chain's CDR3 is CASSFPTGTSGESRTGELFF. The CDR3 DNA follows: TGTGCCAGCAGCTTCCCAACCGGGACTAGCGGGGAGAGTAGGACCGGGGAGCTGTTTTTT.

The sample holds many counts of this clonotype. This rearrangement joins TRBV5-5 to TRBJ2-5; no firm D call. V was shortened by 4 bases and J by 0 bases, with 13 bases between the two germline ends. The CDR3 has 15 residues. Per germline, CDR1 SGHKS and CDR2 YYEKEE (reference sequence). The CDR3, as DNA: TGTGCCAGCAGCATAACAGCTACGTACCAAGAGACCCAGTACTTC. This gives the protein CASSITATYQETQYF.

The sample holds many counts of this clonotype. One junction end does not reproduce the germline sequence, and a read error may be involved. The chain links TRBV7-7 to TRBJ2-1; possibly TRBD2 for D (7 bases). CDR3 size: 13 residues. CDR1 and CDR2 (germline): SSHAT, FNYEAQ (reference sequence). In DNA form, the CDR3 reads TGTGCTAGCAGCCCCTCGGGGGGCGATGAGCAGTTCTTC. Translation: CASSPSGGDEQFF.

This clonotype has a count of ten or more. This sequence joins TRBV5-1 and TRBJ2-5; D not resolved. Between the trimmed V and J ends, which lost 0 bases and 5 bases, there was a span of 11 bases. Germline lookup yields CDR1 SGHRS and CDR2 YFSETQ. The CDR3 runs to 14 residues. CDR3: CASSLGGNGETQYF. The CDR3 DNA follows: TGCGCCAGCAGCTTGGGGGGTAACGGGGAGACCCAGTACTTC.